This T cell receptor (beta chain) was retrieved from a study of shared clonotypes between healthy human individuals. Study-level findings and limits: Clonotype sharing among donors was thought likely to change with sequencing depth.

This CDR3 has 14 residues. Trimming took 6 bases from V and 2 from J, leaving 10 bases between them. CDR1 is SNHLY and CDR2 is FYNNEI in the germline V gene. Among the donors, all were Caucasian adults who lived in Nashville, Tennessee. At the deep level, the assay was run. Over several immunoSEQ plates, each subset's genomic DNA was distributed in even portions. Repertoires were generated with immunoSEQ multiplex PCR, while TCRdb's copy carries only in-frame clones and drops some. The sample includes roughly 500,000 clones, 75% to 85% of them seen just once. As regards this clone: Its antigen is unknown.

Sequenced material: PBMCs. J is TRBJ1-4 and V is TRBV2; D is undetermined. The receptor comes from a middle-aged woman in good health. Some clones in this sample may be carry-over from other donors' samples. The CDR3 nucleotides read TGTGCCAGCAGCGGTCTGAGGACTAATGAAAAACTGTTTTTT. Translated, it gives CASSGLRTNEKLFF.